This T cell receptor beta chain was observed in a study of T cells in Graves' hyperthyroidism and ophthalmopathy. TCR beta CDR3 region amplification was performed from RNA transcripts. Primed by the HTBI set, a first-round RT-PCR was run on the TCR CDR3. Each CDR3 protein gets one entry after TCRdb re-called the multiplex PCR reads with MiXCR. The sample carries 450,000 to 650,000 distinct CDR3 sequences, 11% to 15% recorded once. The CDR3 spans 15 residues. The J segment lost 5 bases and the V segment lost 5 bases, leaving 9 bases of the junction unmatched. The germline V gene has CDR1 MNHEY and CDR2 SMNVEV (reference sequence). This clonotype came up many times.

The J gene is TRBJ2-7, the V gene TRBV27, with TRBD1 identical over 10 bases. Material for sequencing was blood. This sequence was found in a woman under 30 with Graves' ophthalmopathy. As DNA, the CDR3 is TGTGCCAGCAGTCCCCGGACAGGGGGGACCCACGAGCAGTACTTC. Translation gives CASSPRTGGTHEQYF.